One T cell receptor (beta chain) is described in this entry. As yet, its antigen is unknown. At one end the junction does not follow the germline gene, possibly because of a read error. This sample was taken from a study of T cell repertoires in cytomegalovirus infection. Study-level findings and limits: Of the TCR beta families, the public ones yielded a cumulative frequency that identified carriers of CMV plus the relevant HLA.

One entry per CDR3 protein results from TCRdb running MiXCR on the reads. The repertoire includes about 570,000 distinct CDR3 sequences, around 40% of them detected once, and around 48% sits in the top ten. The V gene's germline CDR1 is MNHNS and CDR2 SASEGT. The CDR3 consists of 12 residues. This TCR was sampled from a human donor in good health (CMV status not recorded). Some clones in this sample may be carry-over from other donors' samples. The chain has TRBV6-1 and TRBJ2-3; D is undetermined. The specimen was cultured PBMCs, collected from culture after CMV antigen stimulation. Here the CDR3 reads CASSEGVNTQYF. DNA for the CDR3: TGTGCCAGCAGCGAAGGAGTCAATACGCAGTATTTT.